The clone carrying this T cell receptor (beta chain) was counted only a few times. No antigen is known for it. This entry comes from a study of blood T cells in healthy people across ages. V dropped 5 bases and J dropped 4 bases, with 8 bases sitting between them. The CDR3 length is 13 residues. Germline CDR1 and CDR2: LGHNT and FRNRAP. Study results and limitations: In long-lived donors, naive CD4+ cell counts and diversity exceeded those of aged donors.

A J-beta primer mix and a sample-barcoded 5' primer were used in a second PCR of about 7 to 12 cycles. TCRdb passed the 5' RACE reads through MiXCR, listing each CDR3 protein once. The sample has roughly 800,000 distinct CDR3 sequences; more than 25% are singletons. This sample was shared with a second study, whose subject was T cells of mothers and their children. Turning to that study: No persistent microchimeric T cell clones were detected.

The sample taken for sequencing was blood. This receptor was obtained from a boy aged 5 to 17 in good health. The chain couples TRBV12-5 to TRBJ1-4, with D unresolved. The CDR3 nucleotides are TGTGCTAGTGGTAGGGATCTTAATGAAAAACTGTTTTTT. Translated, it gives CASGRDLNEKLFF.